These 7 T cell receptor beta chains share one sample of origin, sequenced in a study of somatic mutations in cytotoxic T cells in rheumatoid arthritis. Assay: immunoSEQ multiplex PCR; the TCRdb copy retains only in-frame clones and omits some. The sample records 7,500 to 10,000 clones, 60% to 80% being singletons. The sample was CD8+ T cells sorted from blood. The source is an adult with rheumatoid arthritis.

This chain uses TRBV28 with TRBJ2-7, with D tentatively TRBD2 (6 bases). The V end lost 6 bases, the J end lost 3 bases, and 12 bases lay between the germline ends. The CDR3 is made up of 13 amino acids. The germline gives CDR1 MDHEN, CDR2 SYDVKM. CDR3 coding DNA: TGTGCCAGCAGCACGGGACTGAACTACGAGCAGTACTTC. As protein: CASSTGLNYEQYF.

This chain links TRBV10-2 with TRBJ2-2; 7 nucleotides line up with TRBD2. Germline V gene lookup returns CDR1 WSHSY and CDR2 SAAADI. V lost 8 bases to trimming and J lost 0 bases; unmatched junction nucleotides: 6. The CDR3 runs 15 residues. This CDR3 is CASETGTTNTGELFF. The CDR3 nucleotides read TGCGCCAGCGAAACTGGGACTACGAACACCGGGGAGCTGTTTTTT.

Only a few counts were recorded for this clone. CDR3: CASSYSTVNTEAFF. DNA for the CDR3: TGTGCCAGCAGTTACTCAACGGTGAACACTGAAGCTTTCTTT. This chain links TRBV6-5 with TRBJ1-1; no clear D gene. The germline V gene has CDR1 MNHEY and CDR2 SVGAGI. V dropped 0 bases and J dropped 0 bases, with 5 bases sitting between them. This CDR3 is built from 14 residues.

The CDR3 DNA sequence: TGTGCCAGCAGTTCCGGGACAGGGATTCGAGAGACCCAGTACTTC. It specifies CASSSGTGIRETQYF. The chain links TRBV28 to TRBJ2-5; 9 positions match TRBD1. CDR3 length: 15 residues. J lost 4 bases, V lost 4 bases, and 7 bases had no gene match. The germline V gene has CDR1 MDHEN and CDR2 SYDVKM.

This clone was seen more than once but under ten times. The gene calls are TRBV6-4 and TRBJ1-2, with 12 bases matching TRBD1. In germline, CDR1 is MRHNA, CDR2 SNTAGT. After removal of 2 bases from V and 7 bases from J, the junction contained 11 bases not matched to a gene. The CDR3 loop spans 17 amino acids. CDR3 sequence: CASSDAPSGTGGSGYTF. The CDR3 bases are TGTGCCAGCAGTGACGCCCCCTCCGGGACAGGGGGCAGTGGCTACACCTTC.

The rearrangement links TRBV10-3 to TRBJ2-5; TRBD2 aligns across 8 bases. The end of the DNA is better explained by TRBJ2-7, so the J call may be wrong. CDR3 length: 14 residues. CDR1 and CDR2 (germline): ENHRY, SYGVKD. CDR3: CAISLSGTGYEQYF. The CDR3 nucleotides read TGTGCCATCAGCCTTAGCGGGACGGGATACGAGCAGTACTTC.

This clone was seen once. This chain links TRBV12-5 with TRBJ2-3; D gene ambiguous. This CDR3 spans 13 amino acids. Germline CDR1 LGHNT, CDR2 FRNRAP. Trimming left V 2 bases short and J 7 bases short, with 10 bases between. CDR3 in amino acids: CASGLSWENTQYF. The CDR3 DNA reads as TGTGCTAGTGGTTTGAGTTGGGAAAATACGCAGTATTTT.